This T cell receptor beta chain is from a study of shared clonotypes between healthy human individuals. Authors' processing steps: ImmunoSEQ junction-only sequences lacked quality scores, so their filtering differed. The method was immunoSEQ multiplex PCR; TCRdb's version includes in-frame clones alone and lacks a portion of them. Clone size and the V and J calls come from that table; the DNA yielded D and trimming. The sample holds 950,000 to 1,200,000 clones, about 72% seen once. Regarding the study as a whole: It was the few donors that limited the genetic and exposure-history diversity represented. Across a few donors, naive CD4 shared 5% to 5.5%, naive CD8 more than 3%, memory CD4 2.3%, memory CD8 0.4% to 0.5%.

To note about this clone: Its target is not known.

The sample comprised memory CD4+ T cells from PBMCs. Subset specified: CD45RA-negative fraction. The receptor's source is a man younger than 35 in good health. Some clones in this sample may be carry-over from other donors' samples.

The CDR3 nucleotides are TGCGCCAGCAGCTTGGTTCGAGGGGATACGAACACCGGGGAGCTGTTTTTT. It is translated as CASSLVRGDTNTGELFF. This rearrangement joins TRBV5-1 to TRBJ2-2; possibly TRBD1 or TRBD2 for D (5 bases each). The CDR3 totals 17 residues. Per germline, CDR1 SGHRS and CDR2 YFSETQ. Deletions cut 0 bases from V and 0 bases from J, with 12 bases between.